This TCR beta chain was obtained from a study of beta chain features in type 1 diabetes. V lost 3 bases to trimming and J lost 2 bases, with 20 bases between them. Germline V gives CDR1 LNHDA, CDR2 SQIVND (reference sequence). This CDR3 has 17 residues. This clone occurred a few times. Its target is not known. The investigators reverse transcribed all of the isolated RNA, so they sequenced expressed TCRB transcripts. Profiling relied on immunoSEQ multiplex PCR, and the TCRdb table lists in-frame clones only, not all of them. The sample holds 860,000 or so clones, 15% to 20% seen once. Notes on the study in general: Across patients, naive, central memory and Treg TCRB repertoires exhibited apparently greater similarity than was observed across healthy donors.

The sample taken for sequencing was naive CD4+ T cells from blood. The TCR originated in a woman in her late teens or twenties in good health. V and J are TRBV19 and TRBJ2-7; tentatively, D is TRBD2 (5 bases). CDR3 sequence reads: CASSIQAWETRAYEQYF. The CDR3 DNA reads TGTGCCAGTAGTATCCAGGCTTGGGAGACTCGCGCCTACGAGCAGTACTTC.